This T cell receptor beta chain was captured in a study of cytomegalovirus exposure and HLA in healthy donors. Study-level findings and limits: Immune exposure information comprised only CMV serostatus.

The sample holds a few counts of this clone. No antigen is known for it. PCR was performed using 60 Vbeta and 13 Jbeta primers. The assay was immunoSEQ multiplex PCR, and TCRdb's table has in-frame clones only and misses some. This table holds about 130,000 clones, roughly 78% found once. The germline CDR1 and CDR2 sequences are SGDLS and YYNGEE. The CDR3 runs to 15 residues. V was shortened by 4 bases and J by 1 base, with 14 bases between the two germline ends. This receptor was obtained from a man under 40 in good health and CMV-seronegative. This chain joins TRBV9 and TRBJ1-1; D is ambiguous. Sequenced: PBMCs. The CDR3 DNA reads TGTGCCAGCAGCCCGCAGGTGGGAGAGAACACTGAAGCTTTCTTT. As protein: CASSPQVGENTEAFF.